The present T cell receptor (beta chain) was sequenced within a study of breast tumors, draining lymph nodes, adjacent tissues. Study-level points and caveats: Luminal-like breast cancer showed significantly greater tumor-nontumor repertoire similarity than basal-like breast cancer did. Tumor T cell lymph node origin was a supported hypothesis, not proven. Tumor repertoires ranked between lymph nodes and nontumor tissue in diversity, with V and J gene preferences.

The lymph nodes were axillary draining lymph nodes from breast cancer patients. The V end lost 4 bases, the J end lost 8 bases, and 12 bases lay between the germline ends. The CDR3 extends over 14 amino acids. Germline CDR1 reads KGHSH; CDR2 reads LQKENI. TCRdb re-called the multiplex PCR reads with MiXCR, one entry per CDR3 protein. This sample has 70,000 to 85,000 distinct CDR3 sequences, with 15% to 20% found just once. A note on this clonotype: The antigen is not known.

The TCR originated in a female donor with breast cancer. Some clones in this sample may be carry-over from other donors' samples. The sample taken for sequencing was axillary lymph node tissue. The rearrangement links TRBV18 to TRBJ1-6, with D perhaps matching TRBD1 (5 bases). CDR3 in amino acids: CASSRTGTDSPLHF. The CDR3 bases are TGTGCCAGCTCACGGACTGGGACTGATTCACCCCTCCACTTT.